This TCR beta chain was sequenced in a study of T cell repertoires in cytomegalovirus infection. This clonotype was picked up many times. The CDR3 contains 16 residues. J lost 10 bases, V lost 1 base, and 9 bases had no gene match. Germline CDR1 is SGHVS and CDR2 is FNYEAQ. Each CDR3 protein is one row after TCRdb ran MiXCR on the reads. The sample contains about 76,000 distinct CDR3 sequences, around 3.4% of which appear only once. The sequence came from a human donor in good health (CMV status not recorded). Some clones in this sample may be carry-over from other donors' samples. The sample was PBMCs. This chain uses TRBV7-6 with TRBJ2-1, with 11 bases identical to TRBD2. The CDR3 loop is CASSLDVAGGPGEQFF. In DNA form, the CDR3 reads TGTGCCAGCAGCTTAGATGTAGCGGGGGGGCCGGGCGAGCAGTTCTTC.